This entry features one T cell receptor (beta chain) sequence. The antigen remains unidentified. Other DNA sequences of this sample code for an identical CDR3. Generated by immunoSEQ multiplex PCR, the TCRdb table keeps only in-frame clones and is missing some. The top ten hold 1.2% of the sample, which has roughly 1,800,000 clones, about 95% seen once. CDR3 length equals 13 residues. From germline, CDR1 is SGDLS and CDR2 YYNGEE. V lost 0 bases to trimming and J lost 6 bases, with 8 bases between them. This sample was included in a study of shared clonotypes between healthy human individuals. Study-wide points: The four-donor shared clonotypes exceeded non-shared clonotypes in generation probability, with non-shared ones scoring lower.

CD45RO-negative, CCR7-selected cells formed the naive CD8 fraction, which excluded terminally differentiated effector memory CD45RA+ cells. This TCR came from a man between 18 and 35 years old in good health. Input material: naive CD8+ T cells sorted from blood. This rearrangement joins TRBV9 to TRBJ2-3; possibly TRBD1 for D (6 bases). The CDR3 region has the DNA TGTGCCAGCAGCGTAGCAGGGGCCGATACGCAGTATTTT. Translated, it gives CASSVAGADTQYF.